Listed below are T cell receptor beta chains from one sample, sequenced in a study of shared clonotypes between healthy human individuals. Libraries were prepared by immunoSEQ multiplex PCR; TCRdb keeps only in-frame clonotypes and omits some of them. The repertoire holds 2 million to 2.5 million clones, with approximately 94% as singletons. Material for sequencing was naive CD4+ T cells sorted from blood. These TCRs come from a man aged 18 to 29 in good health. The CDR3 runs from the conserved cysteine through the conserved F or W. The order of the fields is V gene, D gene, clone size, J gene, CDR3 DNA, CDR3 protein. The D gene is left open where the match is weak. Expanded clones are given a class, and other clones once, few, many or no size at all.

TRBV9	TRBD1	NA	TRBJ2-7	TGTGCCAGCAGCGTAGCCGGGACAGGGGCAGCTTACGAGCAGTACTTC	CASSVAGTGAAYEQYF
TRBV30	NA	NA	TRBJ1-5	TGTGCCTGGAGCGAGGTAAAGGGGATTAGGAACAATCAGCCCCAGCATTTT	CAWSEVKGIRNNQPQHF
TRBV6-6	NA	NA	TRBJ2-7	TGTGCCAGCAGTTACTCCCTAACCGGTATATACGAGCAGTACTTC	CASSYSLTGIYEQYF
TRBV6-1	TRBD1	NA	TRBJ2-7	TGTGCCAGCAGCTCGGGACAGGGGAACCGTTACGAGCAGTACTTC	CASSSGQGNRYEQYF
TRBV11-2	NA	NA	TRBJ1-4	TGTGCCAGCAGCTTAACAACTATAAATGAAAAACTGTTTTTT	CASSLTTINEKLFF
TRBV10-3	NA	NA	TRBJ1-2	TGTGCCATCAGTGAGGAAAGGGGAGGCGGCTACACCTTC	CAISEERGGGYTF
TRBV2	TRBD1	NA	TRBJ1-1	TGTGCCAGCAGTGGGCAGGGGGCCACTGAAGCTTTCTTT	CASSGQGATEAFF
TRBV27	TRBD1	NA	TRBJ1-1	TGTGCCAGCAGGGGGCGGACAGGATCGATGGGCACTGAAGCTTTCTTT	CASRGRTGSMGTEAFF
TRBV9	NA	NA	TRBJ2-5	TGTGCCAGCAGCGTGGGTCTCGTCGAGACCCAGTACTTC	CASSVGLVETQYF
TRBV19	TRBD1	NA	TRBJ1-4	TGTGCCAGTAGTCTCGGGACAGGGTACGAAAAACTGTTTTTT	CASSLGTGYEKLFF
TRBV18	NA	once	TRBJ2-2	TGTGCCAGCTCCCCTCGGGAATACACCGGGGAGCTGTTTTTT	CASSPREYTGELFF
TRBV10-1	NA	NA	TRBJ2-2	TGCGCCAGCAGTGAGTCGGCCGGTGACACCGGGGAGCTGTTTTTT	CASSESAGDTGELFF
TRBV4-3	NA	NA	TRBJ2-1	TGCGCCAGCAGCCAAGGGGTGGCGGGCAATGAGCAGTTCTTC	CASSQGVAGNEQFF
TRBV13	NA	NA	TRBJ2-7	TGTGCCAGCAGCTTAGTTTTGGGCGAGCAGTACTTC	CASSLVLGEQYF
TRBV2	NA	NA	TRBJ1-3	TGTGCCAGCAGCCGCCCCAGGGCCGGAAACACCATATATTTT	CASSRPRAGNTIYF
TRBV28	NA	once	TRBJ2-7	TGTGCCAGCACCGACAGAGTCACCTACGAGCAGTACTTC	CASTDRVTYEQYF
TRBV2	NA	NA	TRBJ2-1	TGTGCCAGCGAGACAGACGGCTACAATGAGCAGTTCTTC	CASETDGYNEQFF
TRBV19	NA	NA	TRBJ2-7	TGTGCCAGTAATGAGCCTTCCTACGAGCAGTACTTC	CASNEPSYEQYF
TRBV9	TRBD1	NA	TRBJ2-7	TGTGCCAGCAGCGTCGCCGGGACAGGGGACTACGAGCAGTACTTC	CASSVAGTGDYEQYF
TRBV6-5	NA	NA	TRBJ1-1	TGTGCCAGCTGGCGGGGGGGGGACACTGAAGCTTTCTTT	CASWRGGDTEAFF
TRBV7-6	NA	NA	TRBJ2-5	TGTGCCAGCAGCTACGGGACCGGGTCGGAGACCCAGTACTTC	CASSYGTGSETQYF
TRBV19	NA	NA	TRBJ1-4	TGTGCCAGTAGTATACAGGGGTTAGGAGAAAAACTGTTTTTT	CASSIQGLGEKLFF
TRBV5-1	TRBD1	NA	TRBJ1-2	TGCGCCAGCAGCCCAAACCCGGGACAGGTCTATGGCTACACCTTC	CASSPNPGQVYGYTF
TRBV11-2	NA	NA	TRBJ2-2	TGTGCCAGCAGCTTAGTAGCCGGGGCTTGGGTTACCGGGGAGCTGTTTTTT	CASSLVAGAWVTGELFF
TRBV7-6	NA	NA	TRBJ2-3	TGTGCCAGCAGCTTCCACGGTCGGGGTCCTAGCACAGATACGCAGTATTTT	CASSFHGRGPSTDTQYF
TRBV27	NA	NA	TRBJ1-2	TGTGCCAGCAGTTTTAACAGGGAAGGTGGCTACACCTTC	CASSFNREGGYTF
TRBV29-1	NA	NA	TRBJ2-5	TGCAGCGCCCGTGGTCATAAAGAGACCCAGTACTTC	CSARGHKETQYF
TRBV2	TRBD1	NA	TRBJ2-4	TGTGCCAGCACCGACAGGGGGCAGGCCAAAAACATTCAGTACTTC	CASTDRGQAKNIQYF
TRBV18	NA	NA	TRBJ1-4	TGTGCCAGCTCACCCGCTGCAACTAATGAAAAACTGTTTTTT	CASSPAATNEKLFF
TRBV7-6	NA	NA	TRBJ1-4	TGTGCCAGCAGCTTAGAGGTAGTAGCTGAAAAACTGTTTTTT	CASSLEVVAEKLFF
TRBV6-6	TRBD1	NA	TRBJ1-4	TGTGCCAGCAGTAGAACAGGGGTTGTAACTAATGAAAAACTGTTTTTT	CASSRTGVVTNEKLFF
TRBV25-1	NA	once	TRBJ1-2	TGTGCCAGCAGTGAATCAGCAGGTAACTATGGCTACACCTTC	CASSESAGNYGYTF
TRBV30	TRBD2	NA	TRBJ2-7	TGTGGGGGGACTAGCGAATACGAGCAGTACTTC	CGGTSEYEQYF
TRBV19	TRBD1	NA	TRBJ1-5	TGTGCCAGTAGTCTATGGACAGGGAACGGTCAGCCCCAGCATTTT	CASSLWTGNGQPQHF
TRBV7-2	TRBD2	NA	TRBJ2-7	TGTGCCAGCAGCCTGCCGGGACTAGCGGGAGGTTTTAGGGAGCAGTACTTC	CASSLPGLAGGFREQYF
TRBV4-1	NA	NA	TRBJ1-4	TGCGCCAGCAGCCAGGGGGAGGGAGCAACTAATGAAAAACTGTTTTTT	CASSQGEGATNEKLFF
TRBV29-1	NA	NA	TRBJ1-1	TGCAGCGTGAGGGACACCAAGAACACTGAAGCTTTCTTT	CSVRDTKNTEAFF
TRBV19	TRBD1	NA	TRBJ1-2	TGTGCCAGTAGTAAGGGGACAGAAAGTTACTATGGCTACACCTTC	CASSKGTESYYGYTF
TRBV14	NA	NA	TRBJ2-5	TGTGCCAGCAGGAAAATGGGGGAGACCCAGTACTTC	CASRKMGETQYF
TRBV7-9	NA	NA	TRBJ1-1	TGTGCCAGCAGCCTACCTATTGGGGGGAACACTGAAGCTTTCTTT	CASSLPIGGNTEAFF
TRBV7-2	NA	NA	TRBJ1-3	TGTGCCAGCAGAACCGATCCGGGTCTCGGAAACACCATATATTTT	CASRTDPGLGNTIYF